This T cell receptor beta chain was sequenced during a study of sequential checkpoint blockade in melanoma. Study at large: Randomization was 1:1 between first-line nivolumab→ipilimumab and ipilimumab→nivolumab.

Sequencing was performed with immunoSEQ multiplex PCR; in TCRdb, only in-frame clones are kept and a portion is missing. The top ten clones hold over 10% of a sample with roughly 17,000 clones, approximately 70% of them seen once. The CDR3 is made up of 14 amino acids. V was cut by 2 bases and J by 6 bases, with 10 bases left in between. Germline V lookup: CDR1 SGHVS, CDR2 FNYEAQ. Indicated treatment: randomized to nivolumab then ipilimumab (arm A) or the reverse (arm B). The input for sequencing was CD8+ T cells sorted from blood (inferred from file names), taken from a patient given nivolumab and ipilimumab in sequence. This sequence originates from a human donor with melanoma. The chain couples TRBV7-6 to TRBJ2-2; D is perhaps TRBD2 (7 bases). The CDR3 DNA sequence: TGTGCCAGCAGCTTATCGGGGGGCTCCGGGGAGCTGTTTTTT. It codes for CASSLSGGSGELFF. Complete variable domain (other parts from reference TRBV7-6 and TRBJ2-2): GAGVSQSPRYKVTKRGQDVALRCDPISGHVSLYWYRQALGQGPEFLTYFNYEAQQDKSGLPNDRFSAERPEGSISTLTIQRTEQRDSAMYRCASSLSGGSGELFFGEGSRLTVL.